This T cell receptor beta chain is from a study of tumor-infiltrating lymphocytes in localized non-small cell lung cancer. Study background: Patients included smokers and never-smokers with various histologies, some sampled after neoadjuvant chemotherapy. Each patient gave resected tumor and non-adjacent uninvolved lung tissue. Study-level results: No link was found between tumor T-cell fraction and recurrence-free survival.

V gave up 1 base and J gave up 8 bases; unmatched junction bases: 10. The CDR3 sequence is 17 residues long. From germline, CDR1 is LGHNA and CDR2 YSLEER. TCRdb's copy holds only in-frame clones and misses some; the assay was immunoSEQ multiplex PCR. The table lists 9,500 to 15,000 clones, 80% of them singletons. Concerning this clone itself: Its cognate antigen is unknown.

This chain links TRBV4-3 with TRBJ2-3, with 12 nucleotides matching TRBD2. Material: lung tumor tissue. This clonotype was sampled from a human donor with non-small cell lung cancer. The chain's CDR3 is CASSQGATGTSGPTQYF. The CDR3 DNA reads TGCGCCAGCAGCCAAGGCGCGACCGGGACTAGCGGGCCTACGCAGTATTTT.